The 12 T cell receptor beta chains below all came from one sample that was sequenced in a study of cytomegalovirus exposure and HLA in healthy donors. The PCR made use of 60 Vbeta and 13 Jbeta primers. Some clones are missing from TCRdb's copy, which holds only in-frame ones; the method was immunoSEQ multiplex PCR. The table records about 120,000 clones, 81% of them present only once. The sample comprised PBMCs. These receptors were collected from a man aged 18 to 30 in good health and CMV-seronegative.

The V and J genes are TRBV5-1 and TRBJ1-1; 7 bases agree with TRBD1. This CDR3 region has 15 residues. Per the germline V gene, CDR1 is SGHRS and CDR2 is YFSETQ. J was trimmed by 5 bases and V by 3 bases; bases with no gene match: 10. The CDR3 region is CASSYVQGSGTEAFF. The CDR3 DNA sequence: TGCGCCAGCAGCTATGTACAGGGGAGTGGAACTGAAGCTTTCTTT.

This rearrangement joins TRBV27 to TRBJ2-3, with unresolved D. The V and J ends lost 5 bases and 6 bases respectively, with 15 bases between them. CDR1 is MNHEY, CDR2 SMNVEV, per germline (reference sequence). CDR3 length equals 14 residues. The CDR3 DNA reads as TGTGCCAGCAGTCCCCGCCGGGTAGCCGATACGCAGTATTTT. It is translated as CASSPRRVADTQYF.

This clone was picked up one time. The CDR3 protein is CASSGRNSPLHF. CDR3 bases: TGTGCCAGCAGCGGGAGGAATTCACCCCTCCACTTT. The rearrangement uses TRBV7-2 and TRBJ1-6; no definite D call. The ends were cut back, 5 bases at V and 7 bases at J, with 6 bases in the middle. The CDR3 is 12 amino acids. The germline gives CDR1 SGHTA, CDR2 FQGNSA. The whole variable domain, remainder taken from reference TRBV7-2 and TRBJ1-6, is GAGVSQSPSNKVTEKGKDVELRCDPISGHTALYWYRQSLGQGLEFLIYFQGNSAPDKSGLPSDRFSAERTGGSVSTLTIQRTQQEDSAVYLCASSGRNSPLHFGNGTRLTVT.

J is TRBJ1-2 and V is TRBV27; 7 nucleotides agree with TRBD1. Germline V gene sequence: CDR1 MNHEY, CDR2 SMNVEV (reference sequence). The CDR3 totals 13 residues. Germline trimming cut 6 bases from V and 3 bases from J; bases unmatched to any gene: 4. CDR3: CASSRDSYYGYTF. The CDR3 DNA reads TGTGCCAGCAGCCGGGACAGTTACTATGGCTACACCTTC.

The chain combines TRBV9 with TRBJ2-7; D is perhaps TRBD2 (5 bases). Trimming stripped 2 bases from V and 0 bases from J, with 12 bases between. There are 15 residues in the CDR3. Germline V gene sequence: CDR1 SGDLS, CDR2 YYNGEE. The CDR3 protein is CASSVGMGSSYEQYF. In DNA form, the CDR3 reads TGTGCCAGCAGCGTGGGAATGGGGAGCTCCTACGAGCAGTACTTC. Drawing the rest from reference TRBV9 and TRBJ2-7, the complete variable domain is DSGVTQTPKHLITATGQRVTLRCSPRSGDLSVYWYQQSLDQGLQFLIQYYNGEERAKGNILERFSAQQFPDLHSELNLSSLELGDSALYFCASSVGMGSSYEQYFGPGTRLTVT.

The table lists this clone with a few counts. The chain uses TRBV4-1 and TRBJ1-2; 7 bases align to TRBD1. CDR3 size: 14 residues. With 3 bases clipped from V and 6 bases from J, the junction kept 7 bases outside the gene matches. Per the germline V gene, CDR1 is MGHRA and CDR2 is YSYEKL. CDR3 region: CASSHDRVGDGYTF. The CDR3 nucleotides read TGCGCCAGCAGCCATGACAGGGTTGGAGATGGCTACACCTTC.

The rearrangement links TRBV7-2 to TRBJ2-1; 10 bases map to TRBD2. The CDR3 covers 15 residues. In germline, CDR1 is SGHTA, CDR2 FQGNSA. The J segment lost 4 bases and the V segment lost 6 bases, leaving 6 bases of the junction unmatched. The chain's CDR3 is CASSSTSGFYNEQFF. The CDR3 DNA sequence: TGTGCCAGCAGTTCGACTAGCGGGTTTTACAATGAGCAGTTCTTC.

The chain uses TRBV11-2 and TRBJ2-2, with 9 bases lining up with TRBD2. Germline values: CDR1 SGHAT, CDR2 FQNNGV. The CDR3 runs to 15 residues. With 4 bases clipped from V and 3 bases from J, the junction kept 3 bases outside the gene matches. The CDR3 sequence is CASSSTSGYTGELFF. CDR3 nucleotide sequence: TGTGCCAGCAGCTCTACTAGCGGGTACACCGGGGAGCTGTTTTTT.

This clone showed up just once. The rearrangement uses TRBV2 and TRBJ2-3; D unclear. This CDR3 has 12 amino acids. V lost 6 bases and J lost 1, with 5 bases in between. The V gene's germline CDR1 is SNHLY and CDR2 FYNNEI. DNA for the CDR3: TGTGCCAGCAGCCGCGGCACAGATACGCAGTATTTT. It encodes CASSRGTDTQYF.

The chain carries TRBV11-2 and TRBJ1-1, with a weak D call TRBD1 (6 bases). The CDR3 runs to 15 residues. V was clipped by 4 bases and J by 0 bases, with 12 bases between them. Germline assignment: CDR1 SGHAT and CDR2 FQNNGV. The CDR3 region has the DNA TGTGCCAGCAGCTCGTCCACAGGGCTGAACACTGAAGCTTTCTTT. Its translation is CASSSSTGLNTEAFF.

This clone is a singleton in its sample. The chain couples TRBV19 to TRBJ2-5; D may be TRBD1 (5 bases). Between the trimmed V and J ends, which lost 6 bases and 3 bases, there was a span of 11 bases. This CDR3 spans 13 amino acids. CDR1 and CDR2 from the germline V gene are LNHDA and SQIVND (reference sequence). The CDR3 protein is CASSAQGKETQYF. The CDR3 nucleotides read TGTGCCAGTAGCGCCCAGGGCAAAGAGACCCAGTACTTC. The full variable domain, its missing parts supplied by reference TRBV19 and TRBJ2-5, is DGGITQSPKYLFRKEGQNVTLSCEQNLNHDAMYWYRQDPGQGLRLIYYSQIVNDFQKGDIAEGYSVSREKKESFPLTVTSAQKNPTAFYLCASSAQGKETQYFGPGTRLLVL.

V and J are TRBV4-1 and TRBJ2-3; D may be TRBD1 (5 bases). The length of the CDR3 is 15 residues. V was trimmed by 0 bases and J by 5 bases, leaving 12 bases between them. Germline V gene lookup returns CDR1 MGHRA and CDR2 YSYEKL. In DNA, the CDR3 is TGCGCCAGCAGCCAAGATCCCGCAGGGAAAGATACGCAGTATTTT. It yields the protein CASSQDPAGKDTQYF.